What follows are 23 T cell receptor beta chains derived from one specimen sequenced in a study of spatial heterogeneity in lung cancer. Time point given: blood at routine non-recurrence follow-up after resection. TCRdb called the 5' RACE reads again in MiXCR, with one record for every CDR3 protein. The sample records 100,000 to 120,000 distinct CDR3 sequences, roughly a tenth being singletons. The material was PBMCs, obtained at follow-up. Every receptor here comes from a female donor with early-stage non-small cell lung cancer.

This clonotype has more than one count but fewer than ten. This chain uses TRBV20-1 with TRBJ2-5; D unresolved. Trimming cost V 5 bases and J 4 bases, with 8 bases left between them. CDR3 size: 11 residues. Germline CDR1 reads DFQATT; CDR2 reads SNEGSKA (reference sequence). CDR3 residues: CSASPRETQYF. For the CDR3, the DNA is TGCAGTGCTTCCCCCCGAGAGACCCAGTACTTC.

The J gene is TRBJ2-2, the V gene TRBV30; TRBD1 or TRBD2 may be the D gene (5 bases each). Per the germline V gene, CDR1 is GTSNPN and CDR2 is SVGIG (reference sequence). This CDR3 contains 17 residues. Trimming stripped 1 base from V and 9 bases from J, with 24 bases between. The CDR3 region has the DNA TGTGCCTGGAGTGGACCCGGGGCAGAGAGGGCGATATGGGAGCTGTTTTTT. As protein: CAWSGPGAERAIWELFF.

Many counts were recorded for this clonotype. This chain uses TRBV27 with TRBJ2-1; 8 nucleotides align to TRBD1. CDR1 and CDR2 (germline): MNHEY, SMNVEV (reference sequence). The CDR3 has 16 residues. Germline trimming cut 5 bases from V and 6 bases from J; bases unmatched to any gene: 12. DNA of the CDR3: TGTGCCAGCAGTACCTGGGACAGGACAAGGCGCAATGAGCAGTTCTTC. Protein sequence: CASSTWDRTRRNEQFF.

In this sample, this clonotype turned up a few times. The chain carries TRBV23-1 and TRBJ1-5; D gene ambiguous. TRBV23-1 is filed as an ORF, its function uncertain. The ends were cut back, 0 bases at V and 0 bases at J, with 15 bases in the middle. The CDR3 is 18 residues long. DNA of the CDR3: TGCGCCAGCAGTCAATCGTTGGAGAGGCATCATAGCAATCAGCCCCAGCATTTT. This translates into CASSQSLERHHSNQPQHF.

This chain connects TRBV11-3 to TRBJ2-1; the match to TRBD2 covers 13 bases. The V segment lost 5 bases and the J segment 10 bases; nucleotides outside the gene matches: 14. This CDR3 is built from 17 residues. Germline lookup yields CDR1 SGHNT and CDR2 YENEEA. CDR3 nucleotides: TGTGCCAGCAGCCCCGACTATCGGACTAGCGGGAGAGTAGAGCAGTTCTTC. Its translation: CASSPDYRTSGRVEQFF.

This clonotype was counted only a few times. The chain recombines TRBV28 with TRBJ1-2; 8 nucleotides agree with TRBD1. V was pared by 6 bases and J by 6 bases, with 6 bases of the junction left unmatched. The CDR3 loop spans 13 amino acids. Germline V CDR1 and CDR2: MDHEN, SYDVKM. The CDR3 DNA reads TGTGCCAGCAGCACACCAGGGGGCAATGGCTACACCTTC. This sequence encodes CASSTPGGNGYTF.

The gene calls are TRBV6-6 and TRBJ2-1; weak D call: TRBD1 (6 bases). Germline V gene data show CDR1 as MNHNY and CDR2 as SVGAGI (reference sequence). Trimming left V 6 bases short and J 0 bases short, with 12 bases between. There are 15 residues in the CDR3. The CDR3 nucleotides read TGTGCCAGCAGCCTGGGACACTTCTCCTACAATGAGCAGTTCTTC. Its translation is CASSLGHFSYNEQFF.

V is TRBV24-1 and J is TRBJ1-1; maybe TRBD1 (5 bases). V was clipped by 5 bases and J by 0 bases, with 12 bases between them. Looked up from germline, CDR1 is KGHDR and CDR2 is SFDVKD. CDR3 size: 15 residues. The CDR3 spells CATSGRAGMNTEAFF. CDR3 DNA sequence: TGTGCCACCAGTGGTCGGGCAGGGATGAACACTGAAGCTTTCTTT.

This clonotype was counted only a few times. A read error may account for a junction end that differs from germline. This chain connects TRBV12-3 or TRBV12-4 to TRBJ2-3; 8 bases line up with TRBD2. The CDR3 contains 12 residues. CDR3 loop: CASRAGAETQYF. The CDR3 bases are TGTGCCAGCCGAGCGGGAGCAGAAACGCAGTATTTT.

This clonotype was detected ten times or more. This chain joins TRBV20-1 and TRBJ1-2; D unresolved. Looked up from germline, CDR1 is DFQATT and CDR2 is SNEGSKA (reference sequence). Trimming pared 0 bases from V and 3 bases from J, leaving 8 bases between. The CDR3 contains 13 residues. The CDR3: CSAREAVHYGYTF. CDR3 DNA sequence: TGCAGTGCTAGAGAGGCAGTTCACTATGGCTACACCTTC.

The chain combines TRBV11-3 with TRBJ2-4; D ambiguous. The ends were cut back, 5 bases at V and 2 bases at J, with 10 bases in the middle. The CDR3 is 14 amino acids. Germline CDR1 and CDR2: SGHNT and YENEEA. The CDR3 protein is CASSVDSSKNIQYF. CDR3 coding DNA: TGTGCCAGCAGCGTCGACTCATCCAAAAACATTCAGTACTTC.

This clonotype was recorded once. The rearrangement joins TRBV19 to TRBJ2-6, with D perhaps matching TRBD2 (5 bases). This CDR3 is 15 amino acids long. Germline V gene sequence: CDR1 LNHDA, CDR2 SQIVND (reference sequence). Deletions cut 6 bases from V and 3 bases from J, with 12 bases between. In DNA form, the CDR3 reads TGTGCCAGTAGCCTACTAGTTCTTGGGGCCAACGTCCTGACTTTC. It encodes CASSLLVLGANVLTF.

The chain links TRBV6-6 to TRBJ2-3; 10 bases agree with TRBD2. Germline CDR1 MNHNY, CDR2 SVGAGI (reference sequence). The V gene end was trimmed by 6 bases and the J gene end by 2 bases; junction bases not matched to a gene: 5. The CDR3 contains 15 residues. In DNA, the CDR3 is TGTGCCAGCAGCCGGACTAGCGGAATCACAGATACGCAGTATTTT. Encoded protein: CASSRTSGITDTQYF.

In its sample, this clonotype was seen many times. The rearrangement uses TRBV20-1 and TRBJ1-5; D perhaps matches TRBD1 (5 bases). V shed 0 bases and J shed 3 bases, with 9 bases lying between them. CDR1 DFQATT and CDR2 SNEGSKA come from the germline V gene (reference sequence). The CDR3 contains 14 residues. The DNA for the CDR3 is TGCAGTGCTAGAGATCCCAGGGTCAATCAGCCCCAGCATTTT. Its translation: CSARDPRVNQPQHF.

Only a few counts were recorded for this clonotype. V is TRBV29-1 and J is TRBJ1-2, with D perhaps TRBD1 (5 bases). Trimming pared 2 bases from V and 4 bases from J, leaving 11 bases between. Germline lookup yields CDR1 SQVTM and CDR2 ANQGSEA. The CDR3 contains 13 residues. Here the CDR3 reads CSVERQGGYGYTF. The CDR3 DNA sequence: TGCAGCGTTGAACGCCAGGGAGGCTATGGCTACACCTTC.

This chain links TRBV6-6 with TRBJ2-6; D is perhaps TRBD1 (6 bases). The CDR3 spans 15 residues. V shed 3 bases and J shed 2 bases, with 8 bases lying between them. Germline CDR1 MNHNY, CDR2 SVGAGI (reference sequence). The CDR3 loop is CASSYTGTGANVLTF. CDR3 coding DNA: TGTGCCAGCAGTTATACAGGGACTGGGGCCAACGTCCTGACTTTC.

This clonotype came up many times. This rearrangement joins TRBV6-5 to TRBJ2-1; 7 bases map to TRBD1. V gave up 7 bases and J gave up 0 bases; unmatched junction bases: 6. CDR1 is MNHEY and CDR2 is SVGAGI in the germline V gene. The CDR3 has 15 residues. The CDR3 here is CASTRNRGSYNEQFF. The CDR3 DNA follows: TGTGCCAGCACCCGGAACAGGGGCTCCTACAATGAGCAGTTCTTC.

This clonotype was seen a few times. This chain connects TRBV7-9 to TRBJ2-5; 7 nucleotides match TRBD2. The CDR3 has 18 residues. Trimming removed 0 bases from V and 1 base from J; junction bases left unmatched: 11. The germline gives CDR1 SEHNR, CDR2 FQNEAQ (reference sequence). CDR3: CASSLAFVLGGSQETQYF. In DNA form, the CDR3 reads TGTGCCAGCAGCTTAGCGTTTGTCCTAGGCGGGAGCCAAGAGACCCAGTACTTC.

In its sample, this clonotype was seen a few times. This sequence joins TRBV4-2 and TRBJ2-7; no definite D call. The CDR3 loop spans 15 amino acids. V lost 0 bases to trimming and J lost 2 bases, with 11 bases between them. CDR1 is LGHNA, CDR2 YNFKEQ, per germline. This CDR3 reads CASSQDFQAPYEQYF. The CDR3 DNA is TGTGCCAGCAGCCAAGATTTCCAAGCCCCCTACGAGCAGTACTTC.

This clonotype appeared a few times. DNA of the CDR3: TGTGCCAGCAGTCCCCGGGACAGGGGATCCTATGGCTACACCTTC. Its protein product is CASSPRDRGSYGYTF. The chain employs TRBV28 and TRBJ1-2, with TRBD1 matching over 10 bases. The CDR3 consists of 15 residues. Trimming removed 5 bases from V and 4 bases from J; junction bases left unmatched: 7. From germline, CDR1 is MDHEN and CDR2 SYDVKM.

This clonotype was detected many times. The V call is TRBV6-1, the J call TRBJ2-7; D gene uncertain. The V and J ends lost 1 base and 7 bases respectively, with 8 bases between them. The CDR3 contains 12 residues. Germline V gene data show CDR1 as MNHNS and CDR2 as SASEGT. The CDR3 here is CASSEGTREQYV. The CDR3 DNA reads TGTGCCAGCAGTGAAGGGACGCGAGAGCAGTACGTC.

The table lists this clonotype with many counts. The chain has TRBV6-5 and TRBJ2-1; D not resolved. The CDR3 is made up of 17 amino acids. The V and J ends lost 7 bases and 0 bases respectively, with 19 bases between them. Per germline, CDR1 MNHEY and CDR2 SVGAGI. In nucleotides, the CDR3 is TGTGCCAGCATGCTAACTTTCCAACTGAGCTCCTACAATGAGCAGTTCTTC. Amino acid sequence: CASMLTFQLSSYNEQFF.

This clonotype has at least ten counts. The rearrangement uses TRBV6-2 or TRBV6-3 and TRBJ1-1; no reliable D call. The CDR3 contains 17 residues. Germline CDR1 is MNHEY and CDR2 is SVGEGT. The V end lost 5 bases, the J end lost 0 bases, and 19 bases lay between the germline ends. The CDR3 loop reads CASSTRRLRSMNTEAFF. DNA for the CDR3: TGTGCCAGCAGTACCCGCCGGCTGAGGAGCATGAACACTGAAGCTTTCTTT.